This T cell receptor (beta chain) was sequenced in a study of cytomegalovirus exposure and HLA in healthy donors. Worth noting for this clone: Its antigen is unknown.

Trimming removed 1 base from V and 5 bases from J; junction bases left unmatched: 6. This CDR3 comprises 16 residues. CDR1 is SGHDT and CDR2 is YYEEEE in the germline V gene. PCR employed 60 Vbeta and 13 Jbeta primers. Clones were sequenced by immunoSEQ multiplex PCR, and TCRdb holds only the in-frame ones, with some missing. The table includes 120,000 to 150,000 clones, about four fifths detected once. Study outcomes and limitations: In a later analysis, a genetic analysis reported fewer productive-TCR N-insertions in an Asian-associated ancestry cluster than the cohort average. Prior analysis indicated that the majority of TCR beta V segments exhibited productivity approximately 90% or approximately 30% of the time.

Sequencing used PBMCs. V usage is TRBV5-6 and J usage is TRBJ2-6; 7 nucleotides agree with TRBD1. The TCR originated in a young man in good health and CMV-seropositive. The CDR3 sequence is CASSLLEGARANVLTF. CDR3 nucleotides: TGTGCCAGCAGCTTGCTTGAGGGGGCAAGGGCCAACGTCCTGACTTTC. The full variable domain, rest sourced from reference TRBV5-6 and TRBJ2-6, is DAGVTQSPTHLIKTRGQQVTLRCSPKSGHDTVSWYQQALGQGPQFIFQYYEEEERQRGNFPDRFSGHQFPNYSSELNVNALLLGDSALYLCASSLLEGARANVLTFGAGSRLTVL.